The 8 T cell receptor beta chains below were found in one sample sequenced in a study of T cell responses to AZD1222 COVID-19 vaccine. Repertoires were generated with immunoSEQ multiplex PCR, while TCRdb's copy carries only in-frame clones and drops some. The table includes about 130,000 clones, about 87% detected once. This sample comprised peripheral blood, obtained on day 0 of AZD1222 vaccination. The receptors shown here come from an adult in good health.

J is TRBJ2-3 and V is TRBV20-1, with 8 nucleotides matching TRBD2. The CDR3 totals 14 residues. CDR1 and CDR2 (germline): DFQATT, SNEGSKA (reference sequence). V lost 3 bases and J lost 6; bases outside the gene matches: 8. The CDR3 is CSASPSGFRDTQYF. The CDR3 bases are TGCAGTGCTAGTCCTAGCGGGTTTAGGGATACGCAGTATTTT.

This clone was counted between two and nine times. This rearrangement joins TRBV19 to TRBJ2-1, with TRBD2 identical over 11 bases. The junction had 5 bases not matched to a gene; V was cut back by 4 bases and J by 0 bases. CDR3 length equals 17 residues. CDR1 and CDR2 from the germline V gene are LNHDA and SQIVND (reference sequence). CDR3: CASSKASGRSSYNEQFF. In DNA, the CDR3 is TGTGCCAGTAGTAAGGCTAGCGGGAGGAGCTCCTACAATGAGCAGTTCTTC.

V gene TRBV3-1 (or the pseudogene TRBV3-2) combines with J gene TRBJ2-5; TRBD2 matches 7 bases. From germline, CDR1 is LGHDT and CDR2 YNNKEL (reference sequence). Trimming at V came to 1 base and at J to 5 bases, leaving 4 bases not matched to a gene. The CDR3 is 14 amino acids. The DNA for the CDR3 is TGTGCCAGCAGCCAAGGGGAGGGTTGGGAGACCCAGTACTTC. Protein sequence: CASSQGEGWETQYF.

This chain uses TRBV11-2 with TRBJ1-4; D call uncertain. The CDR3 has 14 residues. Deletions cut 1 base from V and 3 bases from J, with 6 bases between. The V gene's germline CDR1 is SGHAT and CDR2 FQNNGV. The CDR3 loop reads CASSLGPANEKLFF. CDR3 DNA: TGTGCCAGCAGCTTAGGCCCAGCTAATGAAAAACTGTTTTTT.

In its sample, this clone was seen once. The V call is TRBV2, the J call TRBJ1-6; 10 nucleotides align to TRBD1. The germline gives CDR1 SNHLY, CDR2 FYNNEI. This CDR3 is built from 15 residues. After removal of 7 bases from V and 10 bases from J, the junction contained 10 bases not matched to a gene. In nucleotides, the CDR3 is TGTGCCAGCACCAACCGGGACAGGGGATACTCACCCCTCCACTTT. It yields the protein CASTNRDRGYSPLHF.

The CDR3 bases are TGTGCCAGTAGTATTGGCAGGGGACCTGGAAACACCATATATTTT. This gives the protein CASSIGRGPGNTIYF. The chain has TRBV19 and TRBJ1-3; tentatively, D is TRBD1 (6 bases). Trimming stripped 3 bases from V and 2 bases from J, with 11 bases between. From germline, CDR1 is LNHDA and CDR2 SQIVND (reference sequence). The CDR3 runs to 15 residues.

This clone was counted a few times. This sequence joins TRBV6-5 and TRBJ2-1, with 12 bases matching TRBD2. Germline-derived CDR1 and CDR2 are MNHEY and SVGAGI. V dropped 11 bases and J dropped 9; count of bases not matched to a gene: 14. CDR3 length equals 15 residues. The DNA of the CDR3 is TGTGCCGCCTCTACGGCAGCTAGCGGGGGGGGTGAGCAGTTCTTC. This gives the protein CAASTAASGGGEQFF.

The chain joins TRBV4-1 to TRBJ1-2, with unresolved D. V lost 0 bases and J lost 2, with 4 bases in between. CDR1 and CDR2 from the germline V gene are MGHRA and YSYEKL. This CDR3 contains 13 residues. DNA of the CDR3: TGCGCCAGCAGCCAAGAGGTCAACTATGGCTACACCTTC. It encodes CASSQEVNYGYTF.